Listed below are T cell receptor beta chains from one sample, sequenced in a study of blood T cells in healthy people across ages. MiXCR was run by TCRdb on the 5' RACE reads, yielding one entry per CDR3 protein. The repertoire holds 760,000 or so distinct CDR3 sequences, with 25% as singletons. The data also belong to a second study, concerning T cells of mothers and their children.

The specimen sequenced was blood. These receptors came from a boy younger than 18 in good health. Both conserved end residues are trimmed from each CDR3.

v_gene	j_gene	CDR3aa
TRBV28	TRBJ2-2	ASSLTPFTTGELF
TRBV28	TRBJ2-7	ASSTPTGGRNEQY
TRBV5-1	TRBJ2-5	ASKVSGDQETQY
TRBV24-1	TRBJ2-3	ATSDLRGDPQY
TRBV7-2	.	ASSLVAGTAYEQY
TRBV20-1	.	SARTTYEQY
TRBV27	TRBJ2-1	ASNPIDSTNEQF
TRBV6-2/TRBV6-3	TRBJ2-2	ASSVRTVANTGELF
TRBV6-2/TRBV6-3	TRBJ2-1	ATTPGLPEGEKF
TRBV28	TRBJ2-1	AARGTATYNEQF
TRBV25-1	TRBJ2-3	ASSEWGKSTDTQY
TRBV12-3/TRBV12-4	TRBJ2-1	ASSFLGSGTYNEQF
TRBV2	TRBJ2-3	ASSPQFTDTQY
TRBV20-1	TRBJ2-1	SATSGRAFAYNEQF
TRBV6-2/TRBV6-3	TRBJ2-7	ASSYGTMPYEQY
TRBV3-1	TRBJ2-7	ASSLKPAYEQY
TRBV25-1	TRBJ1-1	ASRGRVNTEAF
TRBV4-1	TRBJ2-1	ASSQASGRGNEQF
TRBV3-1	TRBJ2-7	ASSQASLGEQY
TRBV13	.	ASSLIGRVHEQF
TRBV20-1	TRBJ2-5	SARLAGGLKETQY
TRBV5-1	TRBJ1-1	ANRRDSLNTEAF
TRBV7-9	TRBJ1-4	ASSPNGEKLF
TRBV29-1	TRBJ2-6	SVEADRGPSGANVLT
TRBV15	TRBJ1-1	ATSRSRTGTGGVAF
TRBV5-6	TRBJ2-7	ASSLIRGSSYEQY
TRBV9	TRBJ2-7	ASSAQVGGYEQY
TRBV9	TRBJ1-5	ASSVGDRPVPQH
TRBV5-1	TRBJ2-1	ASSLAEAGEAYEQF
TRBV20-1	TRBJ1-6	SARGQWQSPLH
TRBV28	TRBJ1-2	ASSLTGPYGYT
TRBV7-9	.	ASSNPGGEQY
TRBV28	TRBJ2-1	ASNSKRERNYNEQF
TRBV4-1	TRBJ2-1	ASSPLGTSGYNEQF
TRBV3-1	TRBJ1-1	ASSQVSSGTEAF
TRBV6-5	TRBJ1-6	ASTYFGQGYSPLH
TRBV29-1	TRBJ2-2	SVVAHTGELF
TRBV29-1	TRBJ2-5	SGCETSGSETQY
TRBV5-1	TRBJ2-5	ASSSTTGSGETQY
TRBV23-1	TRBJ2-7	ASSPDLAGIYEQY
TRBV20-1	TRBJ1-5	SARDLGGGNQPQH
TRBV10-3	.	AISVPLGEAYEQY
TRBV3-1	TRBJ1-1	ASGQVGTEAF
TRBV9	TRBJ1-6	ASSASSDVGVNSPLH
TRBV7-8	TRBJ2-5	ASSPIADKETQY